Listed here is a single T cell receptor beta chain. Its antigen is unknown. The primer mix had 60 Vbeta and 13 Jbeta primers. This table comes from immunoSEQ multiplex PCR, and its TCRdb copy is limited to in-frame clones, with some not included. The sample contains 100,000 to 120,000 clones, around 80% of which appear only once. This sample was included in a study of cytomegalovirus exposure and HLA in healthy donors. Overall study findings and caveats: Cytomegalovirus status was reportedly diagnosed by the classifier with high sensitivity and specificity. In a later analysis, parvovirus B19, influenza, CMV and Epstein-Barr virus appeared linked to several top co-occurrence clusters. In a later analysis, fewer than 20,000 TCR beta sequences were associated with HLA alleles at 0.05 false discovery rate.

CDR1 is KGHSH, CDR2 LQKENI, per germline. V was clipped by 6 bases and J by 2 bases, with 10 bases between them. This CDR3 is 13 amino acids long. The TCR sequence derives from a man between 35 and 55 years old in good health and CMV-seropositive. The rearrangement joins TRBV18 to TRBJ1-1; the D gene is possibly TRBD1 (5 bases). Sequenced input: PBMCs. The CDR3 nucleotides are TGTGCCAGCTCGTTGACAGTCAACACTGAAGCTTTCTTT. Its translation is CASSLTVNTEAFF.